The 27 T cell receptor beta chains reported below all come from one sample, sequenced in a study of regulatory and conventional T cells in RAG deficiency. Genomic DNA came from blood conventional CD4+ T cells gated CD25-low CD127-high. The data were produced by immunoSEQ multiplex PCR, yet TCRdb's version contains in-frame clones alone and is incomplete. The table has more than 7,000 clones, around 94% seen once; the top ten hold more than 1.4%. What was sequenced was CD4+ effector T cells sorted from blood. These receptors originate from a human donor with RAG deficiency presenting as severe combined immunodeficiency.

This clone was picked up one time. This chain links TRBV7-2 with TRBJ2-3; 8 bases align to TRBD2. There are 15 residues in the CDR3. Germline lookup yields CDR1 SGHTA and CDR2 FQGNSA. V trimming: 0 bases; J trimming: 8 bases; junction bases outside the gene matches: 7. CDR3 nucleotides: TGTGCCAGCAGCTTAGCGACGGGAGGGGGGGGTACGCAGTATTTT. Residues: CASSLATGGGGTQYF.

The chain couples TRBV5-1 to TRBJ2-5; D remains unclear. The CDR3 is 13 residues long. Trimming took 7 bases from V and 4 from J, leaving 14 bases between them. The V gene's germline CDR1 is SGHRS and CDR2 YFSETQ. The CDR3 reads CASQVRWRETQYF. The DNA for the CDR3 is TGCGCCAGCCAGGTCAGGTGGCGAGAGACCCAGTACTTC.

The chain uses TRBV10-3 and TRBJ2-5; the D gene is possibly TRBD2 (6 bases). In germline, CDR1 is ENHRY, CDR2 SYGVKD. The CDR3 contains 13 residues. Trimming pared 1 base from V and 3 bases from J, leaving 6 bases between. The CDR3 coding sequence is TGTGCCATCAGTGAGTGGGGGGAAGAGACCCAGTACTTC. Translating gives CAISEWGEETQYF.

V gene TRBV15 combines with J gene TRBJ2-5, with D possibly matching TRBD2 (6 bases). V lost 1 base, J lost 5 bases, and 14 bases lay in between. This CDR3 has 15 residues. CDR1 is LNHNV, CDR2 YYDKDF, per germline (reference sequence). The CDR3 bases are TGTGCCACCAGCAGAGGGTTGGAGGGACGGGAGACCCAGTACTTC. This gives the protein CATSRGLEGRETQYF.

This rearrangement joins TRBV6-4 to TRBJ2-3; 9 bases are a match to TRBD1. Unmatched junction bases numbered 5, after V lost 6 bases and J lost 4 bases. The CDR3 has 14 amino acids. Germline loops: CDR1 MRHNA, CDR2 SNTAGT. As DNA, the CDR3 is TGTGCCAGCAGCCGGGACAGGGACCCAGATACGCAGTATTTT. Encoded protein: CASSRDRDPDTQYF.

The chain joins TRBV7-9 to TRBJ2-7; 10 nucleotides align to TRBD1. The junction had 0 bases not matched to a gene; V was cut back by 4 bases and J by 0 bases. The CDR3 has 14 residues. Germline V lookup: CDR1 SEHNR, CDR2 FQNEAQ (reference sequence). The CDR3 sequence is CASSWTGGSYEQYF. In nucleotides, the CDR3 is TGTGCCAGCAGCTGGACAGGGGGCTCCTACGAGCAGTACTTC.

The V call is TRBV12-5, the J call TRBJ2-1; 7 bases are shared with TRBD1. This CDR3 has 13 residues. With 1 base clipped from V and 9 bases from J, the junction kept 3 bases outside the gene matches. Germline CDR1 LGHNT, CDR2 FRNRAP. CDR3 region: CASGLEPGGEQFF. In DNA, the CDR3 is TGTGCTAGTGGTTTGGAGCCAGGGGGTGAGCAGTTCTTC.

This rearrangement joins TRBV19 to TRBJ2-7; D is perhaps TRBD2 (5 bases). Trimming took 1 base from V and 2 from J, leaving 12 bases between them. There are 15 residues in the CDR3. Germline V gene lookup returns CDR1 LNHDA and CDR2 SQIVND (reference sequence). CDR3 bases: TGTGCCAGTAGTATAGGCGGGTGGAAAACCTACGAGCAGTACTTC. This codes for CASSIGGWKTYEQYF.

V and J are TRBV4-3 and TRBJ1-2, with unresolved D. V was cut by 1 base and J by 2 bases, with 11 bases left in between. Germline V lookup: CDR1 LGHNA, CDR2 YSLEER. The CDR3 consists of 15 residues. Written as DNA, the CDR3 is TGCGCCAGCAGCCAAGGACCCGACGGAAACTATGGCTACACCTTC. This encodes CASSQGPDGNYGYTF.

This rearrangement joins TRBV5-6 to TRBJ2-7, with D perhaps TRBD2 (6 bases). The V gene's germline CDR1 is SGHDT and CDR2 YYEEEE. The V end was cut by 0 bases, the J end by 4 bases, with 11 bases between. The CDR3 extends over 14 amino acids. In DNA form, the CDR3 reads TGTGCCAGCAGCTTGGCGGGGGTCAGATACGAGCAGTACTTC. Translating it yields CASSLAGVRYEQYF.

The CDR3 spells CAISGDTEAFF. DNA for the CDR3: TGTGCCATCAGTGGAGACACTGAAGCTTTCTTT. The chain has TRBV10-3 and TRBJ1-1, with D unclear. The CDR3 runs to 11 residues. Germline V gene sequence: CDR1 ENHRY, CDR2 SYGVKD. Trimming stripped 4 bases from V and 3 bases from J, with 3 bases between.

This sequence joins TRBV18 and TRBJ2-2; TRBD1 agrees at 8 bases. Germline values: CDR1 KGHSH, CDR2 LQKENI. The CDR3 runs to 15 residues. The V and J ends lost 3 bases and 6 bases, in that order; junction bases with no gene match: 6. CDR3: CASSPSTGVSGELFF. The CDR3, as DNA: TGTGCCAGCTCACCTTCGACAGGGGTGTCCGGGGAGCTGTTTTTT.

The chain links TRBV25-1 to TRBJ1-1, with D maybe TRBD1 (5 bases). In germline, CDR1 is MGHDK, CDR2 SYGVNS. V dropped 1 base and J dropped 6 bases, with 6 bases sitting between them. The length of the CDR3 is 12 residues. The CDR3 bases are TGTGCCAGCAGTGAATGGGGGGCTGAAGCTTTCTTT. Its translation: CASSEWGAEAFF.

The chain is built from TRBV6-5 and TRBJ2-3; TRBD1 matches at 8 bases. This CDR3 is 13 amino acids long. V was clipped by 6 bases and J by 3 bases; unmatched bases: 2. Per germline, CDR1 MNHEY and CDR2 SVGAGI. The CDR3 spells CASRRQGTDTQYF. DNA of the CDR3: TGTGCCAGCAGGCGACAGGGGACAGATACGCAGTATTTT.

The chain is built from TRBV7-6 and TRBJ2-5; D is unresolved. With 5 bases removed from V and 2 bases from J, the gap between germline ends came to 3 bases. The CDR3 runs 11 residues. Per the germline V gene, CDR1 is SGHVS and CDR2 is FNYEAQ. In nucleotides, the CDR3 is TGTGCCAGCAGCCAACAAGAGACCCAGTACTTC. Translating it yields CASSQQETQYF.

The J gene is TRBJ2-4, the V gene TRBV7-6; D might be TRBD1 (5 bases). The CDR3 runs 14 residues. Between the trimmed V and J ends, which lost 5 bases and 6 bases, there was a span of 14 bases. CDR1 is SGHVS, CDR2 FNYEAQ, per germline. Written as DNA, the CDR3 is TGTGCCAGCAGCCCCCTCCGGCAGGGAAACATTCAGTACTTC. Its translation is CASSPLRQGNIQYF.

The chain is built from TRBV20-1 and TRBJ2-3; D might be TRBD1 or TRBD2, each matching 5 bases. CDR1 and CDR2 (germline): DFQATT, SNEGSKA (reference sequence). The CDR3 consists of 11 residues. V gave up 6 bases and J gave up 7 bases, with 11 bases separating them. CDR3 nucleotides: TGCAGTGCAGGGGAGCGGTATACGCAGTATTTT. It codes for CSAGERYTQYF.

Concerning this clone itself: Different DNA sequences within this sample yield the same CDR3. The chain uses TRBV7-9 and TRBJ1-5; 9 bases line up with TRBD1. The CDR3 runs to 14 residues. Trimming removed 5 bases from V and 7 bases from J; junction bases left unmatched: 6. CDR1 is SEHNR, CDR2 FQNEAQ, per germline (reference sequence). CDR3: CASSPRTGDQPQHF. DNA of the CDR3: TGTGCCAGCAGCCCGAGGACAGGGGACCAGCCCCAGCATTTT.

This CDR3 is CASSRQGLAKNIQYF. Written as DNA, the CDR3 is TGTGCCAGCAGTCGACAGGGGTTAGCCAAAAACATTCAGTACTTC. The V call is TRBV28, the J call TRBJ2-4, with 8 bases identical to TRBD1. This CDR3 comprises 15 residues. CDR1 and CDR2 (germline): MDHEN, SYDVKM. The V gene end was trimmed by 5 bases and the J gene end by 0 bases; junction bases not matched to a gene: 3.

CDR3 sequence (DNA): TGTGCCAGCAGCTCAGGGCGCACCGGGGAGCTGTTTTTT. Translation: CASSSGRTGELFF. V is TRBV7-7 and J is TRBJ2-2; the D gene is possibly TRBD1 (5 bases). Per the germline V gene, CDR1 is SSHAT and CDR2 is FNYEAQ (reference sequence). The CDR3 covers 13 residues. V gave up 4 bases and J gave up 4 bases, with 7 bases separating them. The variable domain in full, with the rest retrieved from reference TRBV7-7 and TRBJ2-2, is GAGVSQSPRYKVTKRGQDVTLRCDPISSHATLYWYQQALGQGPEFLTYFNYEAQPDKSGLPSDRFSAERPEGSISTLTIQRTEQRDSAMYRCASSSGRTGELFFGEGSRLTVL.

This chain uses TRBV27 with TRBJ2-7; D gene ambiguous. The V gene lost 2 bases and the J gene lost 4 bases, with 15 bases spanning the gap. CDR3 size: 15 residues. CDR1 is MNHEY, CDR2 SMNVEV, per germline (reference sequence). CDR3 residues: CASSLRRATPYEQYF. The CDR3 DNA follows: TGTGCCAGCAGTTTAAGGCGCGCGACCCCATACGAGCAGTACTTC.

The chain couples TRBV9 to TRBJ1-2; D ambiguous. Germline V gives CDR1 SGDLS, CDR2 YYNGEE. V lost 3 bases, J lost 5 bases, and 8 bases lay in between. The CDR3 contains 12 residues. Here the CDR3 DNA reads TGTGCCAGCAGCGCCTACACTTATGGCTACACCTTC. Translating it yields CASSAYTYGYTF.

The chain carries TRBV18 and TRBJ2-5; D ambiguous. The CDR3 is 12 amino acids. The V end was cut by 3 bases, the J end by 0 bases, with 2 bases between. Germline CDR1 and CDR2: KGHSH and LQKENI. CDR3 sequence (DNA): TGTGCCAGCTCACCCAACCAAGAGACCCAGTACTTC. Translation gives CASSPNQETQYF.

V is TRBV20-1 and J is TRBJ1-2; D gene unclear. CDR3 size: 11 residues. Germline loops: CDR1 DFQATT, CDR2 SNEGSKA (reference sequence). Trimming left V 6 bases short and J 5 bases short, with 10 bases between. DNA for the CDR3: TGCAGTGCCCCTCACTCTTATGGCTACACCTTC. Residues: CSAPHSYGYTF.

V usage is TRBV27 and J usage is TRBJ2-7, with 12 bases that match TRBD1. V was pared by 5 bases and J by 5 bases, with 4 bases of the junction left unmatched. This CDR3 spans 14 amino acids. Germline V gene sequence: CDR1 MNHEY, CDR2 SMNVEV (reference sequence). CDR3 protein: CASSPRDRGHEQYF. The CDR3 nucleotides are TGTGCCAGCAGTCCCCGGGACAGGGGGCACGAGCAGTACTTC.

The gene calls are TRBV5-1 and TRBJ2-7; 10 bases agree with TRBD2. This CDR3 contains 16 residues. The germline V gene has CDR1 SGHRS and CDR2 YFSETQ. The J segment lost 3 bases and the V segment lost 0 bases, leaving 6 bases of the junction unmatched. DNA for the CDR3: TGCGCCAGCAGCTTGGGAGGGACTAGCGAAATCTACGAGCAGTACTTC. Residues: CASSLGGTSEIYEQYF.

V gene TRBV18 combines with J gene TRBJ1-1; a weak D match, TRBD1 (5 bases). The germline V and J ends were trimmed by 5 bases and 0 bases, with 10 bases remaining between them. CDR1 is KGHSH, CDR2 LQKENI, per germline. The CDR3 sequence is 14 residues long. This CDR3 is CASSSRGVNTEAFF. CDR3 sequence (DNA): TGTGCCAGCTCATCCCGAGGGGTGAACACTGAAGCTTTCTTT.